The 24 T cell receptor beta chains given below trace back to one sample, sequenced in a study of early T cells in non-severe SARS-CoV-2 infection. TCRdb analysed the 5' RACE reads with MiXCR anew, one entry per CDR3 protein. The sample holds over 85,000 distinct CDR3 sequences; 16% are singletons and the top ten take roughly 1.3%. Sequencing was performed on whole blood. The receptors were sampled from an adult who was a healthcare worker with PCR-confirmed SARS-CoV-2 infection or an uninfected control (not recorded which).

This clonotype was picked up a small number of times. The rearrangement joins TRBV12-3 or TRBV12-4 to TRBJ2-5; TRBD2 matches at 12 bases. The trim removed 5 bases at V and 5 bases at J, leaving 6 bases unmatched. CDR3 size: 15 residues. The CDR3 protein is CASSPRLAGEETQYF. The CDR3 DNA follows: TGTGCCAGCAGTCCCCGACTAGCGGGAGAGGAGACCCAGTACTTC.

The V gene is TRBV19, the J gene TRBJ2-2; D is ambiguous. The CDR3 runs to 15 residues. V was trimmed by 5 bases and J by 6 bases, leaving 16 bases between them. The germline V gene has CDR1 LNHDA and CDR2 SQIVND (reference sequence). In nucleotides, the CDR3 is TGTGCCAGTAGTTTCGGCAGTTTGGGTTCCGGGGAGCTGTTTTTT. It yields the protein CASSFGSLGSGELFF.

This clonotype came up a few times. The CDR3 bases are TGTGCCAGCAGCTTGGCCGGGGCCGAGTATAATTCACCCCTCCACTTT. Its translation is CASSLAGAEYNSPLHF. The chain has TRBV5-5 and TRBJ1-6; TRBD1 is a possible D gene (5 bases). Germline V gene data show CDR1 as SGHKS and CDR2 as YYEKEE (reference sequence). Trimming pared 0 bases from V and 4 bases from J, leaving 11 bases between. CDR3 length: 16 amino acids.

This clonotype was observed a few times. The chain links TRBV29-1 to TRBJ2-3; the D is unclear. The CDR3 contains 12 residues. V dropped 5 bases and J dropped 2 bases, with 8 bases sitting between them. Germline V gene sequence: CDR1 SQVTM, CDR2 ANQGSEA. In DNA, the CDR3 is TGCAGCGTTTCGTCTAACACAGATACGCAGTATTTT. It yields the protein CSVSSNTDTQYF.

The chain recombines TRBV6-2 or TRBV6-3 with TRBJ1-1, with 10 bases lining up with TRBD1. V shed 6 bases, J shed 7 bases, and the junction held 5 bases outside the gene matches. The CDR3 sequence is 13 residues long. Germline V gives CDR1 MNHEY, CDR2 SVGEGT. The CDR3: CASRKGQGGEAFF. The DNA of the CDR3 is TGTGCCAGCAGAAAAGGACAGGGGGGTGAAGCTTTCTTT.

The chain joins TRBV2 to TRBJ1-5; no clear D. In germline, CDR1 is SNHLY, CDR2 FYNNEI. The CDR3 consists of 12 residues. V lost 2 bases to trimming and J lost 4 bases, with 3 bases between them. The CDR3 nucleotides are TGTGCCAGCAGTGAATATAATCAGCCCCAGCATTTT. This gives the protein CASSEYNQPQHF.

This clonotype was seen only a few times. An end of the junction differs from the germline gene, which may be a read error. This sequence joins TRBV7-7 and TRBJ2-2; 10 positions match TRBD1. This CDR3 contains 15 residues. CDR1 is SSHAT and CDR2 is FNYEAQ in the germline V gene (reference sequence). CDR3 nucleotides: TGTGCTAGCAGCTTATCGGGACAGGGGAACGGGGAGCTGTTTTTT. Protein product: CASSLSGQGNGELFF.

This clonotype occurred many times. The chain joins TRBV28 to TRBJ1-6, with D possibly matching TRBD1 (6 bases). Germline CDR1 is MDHEN and CDR2 is SYDVKM. The V end lost 5 bases, the J end lost 10 bases, and 12 bases lay between the germline ends. This CDR3 is built from 13 residues. CDR3 nucleotide sequence: TGTGCCAGCAGTACAGGGTTAGGATCACCCCTCCACTTT. It translates to CASSTGLGSPLHF.

This clonotype was observed a handful of times. This chain joins TRBV15 and TRBJ2-7; D is unresolved. This CDR3 is built from 16 residues. The germline CDR1 and CDR2 sequences are LNHNV and YYDKDF (reference sequence). Between the trimmed V and J ends, which lost 0 bases and 2 bases, there was a span of 14 bases. CDR3 amino acids: CATSRDRRADTYEQYF. The CDR3 nucleotides are TGTGCCACCAGCAGAGATCGCCGGGCAGATACCTACGAGCAGTACTTC.

This rearrangement joins TRBV7-2 to TRBJ1-1; 8 positions agree with TRBD1. Germline V lookup: CDR1 SGHTA, CDR2 FQGNSA. This CDR3 is built from 17 residues. After removal of 0 bases from V and 0 bases from J, the junction contained 6 bases not matched to a gene. The CDR3 here is CASSLALAGGLNTEAFF. DNA of the CDR3: TGTGCCAGCAGCTTAGCTCTAGCAGGGGGCCTGAACACTGAAGCTTTCTTT.

This clonotype has more than one count but fewer than ten. The chain joins TRBV11-2 to TRBJ2-2; D is perhaps TRBD2 (5 bases). The length of the CDR3 is 15 residues. V lost 6 bases to trimming and J lost 4 bases, with 15 bases between them. Per germline, CDR1 SGHAT and CDR2 FQNNGV. The CDR3 DNA is TGTGCCAGCAGGCCTACTAGATCTGGCACCGGGGAGCTGTTTTTT. Its translation: CASRPTRSGTGELFF.

This clonotype has a handful of counts. The chain links TRBV12-3 or TRBV12-4 to TRBJ1-5; 7 bases match TRBD1. J lost 0 bases, V lost 6 bases, and 5 bases had no gene match. The CDR3 consists of 15 residues. In nucleotides, the CDR3 is TGTGCCAGCAGGAGGACAGGATTTAGCAATCAGCCCCAGCATTTT. The encoded protein is CASRRTGFSNQPQHF.

This clonotype was detected ten times or more. The rearrangement uses TRBV30 and TRBJ2-1; TRBD2 matches 8 bases. The CDR3 covers 17 residues. J lost 4 bases, V lost 3 bases, and 14 bases had no gene match. Germline lookup yields CDR1 GTSNPN and CDR2 SVGIG (reference sequence). The CDR3 here is CAWRFGGRHPLYNEQFF. The CDR3 coding sequence is TGTGCCTGGAGGTTCGGCGGGAGGCATCCCCTGTACAATGAGCAGTTCTTC.

This clonotype was seen more than once but under ten times. This rearrangement joins TRBV25-1 to TRBJ1-3, with D possibly being TRBD1 (6 bases). CDR3 length equals 14 residues. V gave up 4 bases and J gave up 2 bases, with 9 bases separating them. CDR1 and CDR2 from the germline V gene are MGHDK and SYGVNS. The CDR3 loop reads CASSGGPTGNTIYF. CDR3 bases: TGTGCCAGCAGTGGGGGGCCGACTGGAAACACCATATATTTT.

This clonotype was observed many times. The gene calls are TRBV20-1 and TRBJ2-7; tentatively, D is TRBD1 or TRBD2 (5 bases each). This CDR3 spans 13 amino acids. CDR1 and CDR2 (germline): DFQATT, SNEGSKA (reference sequence). Trimming stripped 4 bases from V and 7 bases from J, with 17 bases between. CDR3 sequence (DNA): TGCAGTGCTACCGAGGGACCGTCGCTAGAGCAGTACTTC. Encoded protein: CSATEGPSLEQYF.

This clonotype was seen a few times. V and J are TRBV27 and TRBJ2-5; unclear D gene. CDR3 length: 13 amino acids. Trimming left V 6 bases short and J 0 bases short, with 8 bases between. Per germline, CDR1 MNHEY and CDR2 SMNVEV (reference sequence). The CDR3 bases are TGTGCCAGCAGGCCAGATTACCAAGAGACCCAGTACTTC. It specifies CASRPDYQETQYF.

V is TRBV7-8 and J is TRBJ2-2; D remains ambiguous. The germline V gene has CDR1 SGHVS and CDR2 FQNEAQ. CDR3 length: 12 residues. Trimming shortened V by 7 bases and J by 5 bases, and 8 bases separated the two germline ends. The CDR3: CASTFKTGELFF. DNA of the CDR3: TGTGCCAGCACCTTTAAGACCGGGGAGCTGTTTTTT.

This clonotype turned up a few times. The rearrangement joins TRBV30 to TRBJ2-2, with D perhaps TRBD1 (5 bases). The CDR3 consists of 15 residues. V shed 7 bases and J shed 7 bases, with 22 bases lying between them. Germline V gene data show CDR1 as GTSNPN and CDR2 as SVGIG (reference sequence). DNA of the CDR3: TGTGCCTTCCCAAGGTCCGGGCAAAGGGGCGGGGAGCTGTTTTTT. Translation gives CAFPRSGQRGGELFF. Full variable domain (rest looked up from reference TRBV30 and TRBJ2-2): SQTIHQWPATLVQPVGSPLSLECTVEGTSNPNLYWYRQAAGRGLQLLFYSVGIGQISSEVPQNLSASRPQDRQFILSSKKLLLSDSGFYLCAFPRSGQRGGELFFGEGSRLTVL.

In this sample, this clonotype turned up many times. The V gene is TRBV28, the J gene TRBJ2-1, with TRBD2 matching 8 bases. V gave up 7 bases and J gave up 0 bases; unmatched junction bases: 11. Germline V lookup: CDR1 MDHEN, CDR2 SYDVKM. The CDR3 length is 17 residues. The CDR3 DNA sequence: TGTGCCAGCATGAGCGCGGGAGGCTTCCTCTCCTACAATGAGCAGTTCTTC. The encoded protein is CASMSAGGFLSYNEQFF.

The chain uses TRBV10-3 and TRBJ2-1; maybe TRBD2 (5 bases). In germline, CDR1 is ENHRY, CDR2 SYGVKD. V lost 6 bases to trimming and J lost 5 bases, with 20 bases between them. This CDR3 region has 16 residues. CDR3 loop: CAIRVARAEGHNEQFF. CDR3 DNA: TGTGCCATCAGGGTTGCAAGAGCTGAGGGCCACAATGAGCAGTTCTTC.

This clonotype turned up a few times. The chain couples TRBV20-1 to TRBJ2-1, with D unclear. The germline V gene encodes CDR1 DFQATT and CDR2 SNEGSKA (reference sequence). This CDR3 has 12 amino acids. Trimming left V 5 bases short and J 3 bases short, with 8 bases between. CDR3 in DNA: TGCAGTGCTCAAAGGGTCTACAATGAGCAGTTCTTC. Encoded protein: CSAQRVYNEQFF.

This clonotype has more than one count but fewer than ten. The genes are TRBV2 and TRBJ1-5, with TRBD1 as a possible D gene (6 bases). The CDR3 is 16 amino acids. The germline V gene has CDR1 SNHLY and CDR2 FYNNEI. Trimming left V 5 bases short and J 4 bases short, with 18 bases between. The CDR3 region is CASSLRTVGTNQPQHF. CDR3 bases: TGTGCCAGCAGTCTCCGGACAGTTGGGACGAATCAGCCCCAGCATTTT.

This clonotype was observed a few times. The V and J genes are TRBV28 and TRBJ2-7; TRBD1 agrees at 7 bases. J lost 2 bases, V lost 2 bases, and 6 bases had no gene match. Germline V gives CDR1 MDHEN, CDR2 SYDVKM. The CDR3 covers 15 residues. CDR3 amino acids: CASSLIQGTTYEQYF. The CDR3, as DNA: TGTGCCAGCAGTTTAATACAGGGGACCACCTACGAGCAGTACTTC.

V gene TRBV25-1 combines with J gene TRBJ1-2; 9 nucleotides agree with TRBD1. This CDR3 has 13 amino acids. With 4 bases clipped from V and 5 bases from J, the junction kept 2 bases outside the gene matches. The germline V gene encodes CDR1 MGHDK and CDR2 SYGVNS. The DNA of the CDR3 is TGTGCCAGCAGTGGGGGGACAGGGTATGGCTACACCTTC. It yields the protein CASSGGTGYGYTF.